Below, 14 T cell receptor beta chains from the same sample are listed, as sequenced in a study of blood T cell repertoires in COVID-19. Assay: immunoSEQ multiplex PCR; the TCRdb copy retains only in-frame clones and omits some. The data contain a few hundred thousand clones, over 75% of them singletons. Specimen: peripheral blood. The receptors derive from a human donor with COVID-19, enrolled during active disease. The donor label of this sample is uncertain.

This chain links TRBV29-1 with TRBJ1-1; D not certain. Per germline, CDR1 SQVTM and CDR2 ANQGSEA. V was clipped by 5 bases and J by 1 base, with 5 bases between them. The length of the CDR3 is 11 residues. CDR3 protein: CSVSRNTEAFF. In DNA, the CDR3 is TGCAGCGTTTCCCGGAACACTGAAGCTTTCTTT. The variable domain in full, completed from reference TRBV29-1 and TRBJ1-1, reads SAVISQKPSRDICQRGTSLTIQCQVDSQVTMMFWYRQQPGQSLTLIATANQGSEATYESGFVIDKFPISRPNLTFSTLTVSNMSPEDSSIYLCSVSRNTEAFFGQGTRLTVV.

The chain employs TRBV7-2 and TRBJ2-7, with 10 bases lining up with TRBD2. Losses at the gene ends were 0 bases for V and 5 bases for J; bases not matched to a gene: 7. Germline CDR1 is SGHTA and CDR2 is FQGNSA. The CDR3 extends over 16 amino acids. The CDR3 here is CASSLAGLAGVHEQYF. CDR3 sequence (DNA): TGTGCCAGCAGCTTAGCTGGGCTAGCGGGAGTCCACGAGCAGTACTTC.

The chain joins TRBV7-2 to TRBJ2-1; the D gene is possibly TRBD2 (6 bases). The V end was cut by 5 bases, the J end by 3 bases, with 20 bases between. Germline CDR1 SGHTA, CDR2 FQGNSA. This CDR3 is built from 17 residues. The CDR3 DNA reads TGTGCCAGCAGCCCGGGGGAAGGCAGGGAGGTCTACAATGAGCAGTTCTTC. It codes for CASSPGEGREVYNEQFF.

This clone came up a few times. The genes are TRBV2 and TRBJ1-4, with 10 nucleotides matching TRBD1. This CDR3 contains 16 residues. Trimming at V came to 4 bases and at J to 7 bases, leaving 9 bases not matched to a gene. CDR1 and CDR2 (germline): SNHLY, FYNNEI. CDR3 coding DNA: TGTGCCAGCAGTGTACTCGGGAGGGACAGGGGTGAAAAACTGTTTTTT. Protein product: CASSVLGRDRGEKLFF.

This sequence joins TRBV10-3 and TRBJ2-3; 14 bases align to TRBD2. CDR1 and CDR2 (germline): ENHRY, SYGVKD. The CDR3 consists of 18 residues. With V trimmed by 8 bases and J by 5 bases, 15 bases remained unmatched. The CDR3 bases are TGTGCCATCTTAGGGACTAGCGGGAGAACCGGTGGAAGAGATACGCAGTATTTT. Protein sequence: CAILGTSGRTGGRDTQYF.

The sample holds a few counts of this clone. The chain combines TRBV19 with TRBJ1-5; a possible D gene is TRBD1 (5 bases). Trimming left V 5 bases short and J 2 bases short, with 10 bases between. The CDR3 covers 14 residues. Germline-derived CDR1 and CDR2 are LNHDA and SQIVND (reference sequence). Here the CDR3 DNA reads TGTGCCAGTAGTCGCAGGGCGGGCAATCAGCCCCAGCATTTT. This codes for CASSRRAGNQPQHF.

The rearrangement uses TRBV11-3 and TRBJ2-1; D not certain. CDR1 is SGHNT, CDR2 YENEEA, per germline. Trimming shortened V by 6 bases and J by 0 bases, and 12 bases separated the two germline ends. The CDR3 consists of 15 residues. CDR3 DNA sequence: TGTGCCAGCAGTCTTGATCCCAGCTCCTACAATGAGCAGTTCTTC. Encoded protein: CASSLDPSSYNEQFF.

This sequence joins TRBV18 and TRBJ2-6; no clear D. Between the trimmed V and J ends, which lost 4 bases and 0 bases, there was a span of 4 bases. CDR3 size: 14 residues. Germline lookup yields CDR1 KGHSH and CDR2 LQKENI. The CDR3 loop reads CASSQSSGANVLTF. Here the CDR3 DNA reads TGTGCCAGCTCACAGAGCTCTGGGGCCAACGTCCTGACTTTC.

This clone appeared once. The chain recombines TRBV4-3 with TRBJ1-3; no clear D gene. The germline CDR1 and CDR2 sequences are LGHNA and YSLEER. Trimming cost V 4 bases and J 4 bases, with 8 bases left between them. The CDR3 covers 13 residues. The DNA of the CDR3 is TGCGCCAGCAGCCCGAGGGCCGGAAACACCATATATTTT. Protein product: CASSPRAGNTIYF.

CDR3 in amino acids: CASSVGNWANVLTF. CDR3 sequence (DNA): TGTGCCAGCAGCGTAGGCAACTGGGCCAACGTCCTGACTTTC. The V and J genes are TRBV9 and TRBJ2-6; D is uncertain. Trimming pared 0 bases from V and 5 bases from J, leaving 6 bases between. The germline gives CDR1 SGDLS, CDR2 YYNGEE. The CDR3 has 14 amino acids.

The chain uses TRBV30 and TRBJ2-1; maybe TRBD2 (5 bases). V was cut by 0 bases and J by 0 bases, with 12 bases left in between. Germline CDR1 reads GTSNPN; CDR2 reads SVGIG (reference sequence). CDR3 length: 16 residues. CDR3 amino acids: CAWSVETTSSYNEQFF. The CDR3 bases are TGTGCCTGGAGTGTAGAGACTACAAGCTCCTACAATGAGCAGTTCTTC.

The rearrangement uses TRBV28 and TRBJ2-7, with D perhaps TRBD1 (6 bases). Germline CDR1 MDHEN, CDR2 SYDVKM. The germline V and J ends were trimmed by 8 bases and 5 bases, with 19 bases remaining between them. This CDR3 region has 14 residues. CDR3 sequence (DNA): TGTGCCAGCGTTGGGGGCAGGGGCTGGAACGAGCAGTACTTC. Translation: CASVGGRGWNEQYF.

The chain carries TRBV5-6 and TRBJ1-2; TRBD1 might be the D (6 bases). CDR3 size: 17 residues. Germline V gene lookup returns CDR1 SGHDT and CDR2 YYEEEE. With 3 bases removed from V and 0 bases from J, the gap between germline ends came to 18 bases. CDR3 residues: CASSSTLFRTANYGYTF. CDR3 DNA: TGTGCCAGCAGCTCCACTCTCTTCCGGACAGCTAACTATGGCTACACCTTC.

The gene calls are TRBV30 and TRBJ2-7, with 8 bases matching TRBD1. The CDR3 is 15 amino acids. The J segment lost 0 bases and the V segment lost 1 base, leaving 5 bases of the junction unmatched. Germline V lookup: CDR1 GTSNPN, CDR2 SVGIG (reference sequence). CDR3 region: CAWSADRGYSYEQYF. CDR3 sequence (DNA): TGTGCCTGGAGTGCTGACAGGGGCTACTCCTACGAGCAGTACTTC.